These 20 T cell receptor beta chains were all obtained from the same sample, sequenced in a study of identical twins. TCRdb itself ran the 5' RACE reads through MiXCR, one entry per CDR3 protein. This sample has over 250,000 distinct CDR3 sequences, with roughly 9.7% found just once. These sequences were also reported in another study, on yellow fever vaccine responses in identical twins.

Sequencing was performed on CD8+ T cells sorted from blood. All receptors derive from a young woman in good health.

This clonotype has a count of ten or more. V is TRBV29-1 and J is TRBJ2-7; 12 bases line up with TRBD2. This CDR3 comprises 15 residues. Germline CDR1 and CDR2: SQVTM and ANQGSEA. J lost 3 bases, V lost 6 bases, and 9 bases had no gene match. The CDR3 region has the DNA TGCAGCGTGGAGGACGGGACTAGCGGGCTCTACGAGCAGTACTTC. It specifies CSVEDGTSGLYEQYF.

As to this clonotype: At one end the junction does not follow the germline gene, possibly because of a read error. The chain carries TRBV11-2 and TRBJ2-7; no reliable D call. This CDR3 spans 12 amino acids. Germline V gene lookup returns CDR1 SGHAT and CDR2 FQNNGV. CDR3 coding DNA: TGTGCCAGCAGCTTAGCAAACGACGAGCATTACTTC. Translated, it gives CASSLANDEHYF.

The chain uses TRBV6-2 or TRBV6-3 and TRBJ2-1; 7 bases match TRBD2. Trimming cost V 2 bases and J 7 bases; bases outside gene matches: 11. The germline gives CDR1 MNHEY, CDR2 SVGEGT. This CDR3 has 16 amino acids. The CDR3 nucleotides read TGTGCCAGCAGTTACGCGGCGGGAGATTTTAATAATGAGCAGTTCTTC. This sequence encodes CASSYAAGDFNNEQFF.

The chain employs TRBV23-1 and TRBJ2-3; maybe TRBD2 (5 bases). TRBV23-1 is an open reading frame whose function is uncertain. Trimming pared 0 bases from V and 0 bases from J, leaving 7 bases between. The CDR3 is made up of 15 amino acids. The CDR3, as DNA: TGCGCCAGCAGTCAATCCCCGGGGAGCACAGATACGCAGTATTTT. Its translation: CASSQSPGSTDTQYF.

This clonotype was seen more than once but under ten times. In DNA form, the CDR3 reads TGTGCCAGCAGCCGGGACAGGAGTGGTCTGTACGAGCAGTACTTC. Protein: CASSRDRSGLYEQYF. The chain is built from TRBV3-1 and TRBJ2-7, with 8 bases aligning to TRBD1. This CDR3 is built from 15 residues. The ends lost 4 bases at V and 4 bases at J; junction bases unmatched: 9. Germline-derived CDR1 and CDR2 are LGHDT and YNNKEL (reference sequence).

CDR3 DNA: TGTGCCAGCAGCCACGGCGGTAGCACAGATACGCAGTATTTT. Its translation: CASSHGGSTDTQYF. The chain has TRBV4-2 and TRBJ2-3; D uncertain. The CDR3 is 14 amino acids. The germline gives CDR1 LGHNA, CDR2 YNFKEQ. The V end lost 3 bases, the J end lost 0 bases, and 7 bases lay between the germline ends.

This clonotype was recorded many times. CDR3 sequence reads: CASSQVTSTDTQYF. The CDR3 region has the DNA TGTGCCAGCAGCCAAGTCACTAGCACAGATACGCAGTATTTT. The gene calls are TRBV4-2 and TRBJ2-3; no clear D. Germline loops: CDR1 LGHNA, CDR2 YNFKEQ. This CDR3 spans 14 amino acids. With 1 base removed from V and 0 bases from J, the gap between germline ends came to 5 bases.

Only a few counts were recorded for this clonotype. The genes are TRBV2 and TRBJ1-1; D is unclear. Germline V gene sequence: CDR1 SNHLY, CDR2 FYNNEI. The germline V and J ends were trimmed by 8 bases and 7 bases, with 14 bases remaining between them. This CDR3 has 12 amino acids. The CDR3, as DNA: TGTGCCAGCTGGGAGCAAACGGTTGAAGCTTTCTTT. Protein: CASWEQTVEAFF.

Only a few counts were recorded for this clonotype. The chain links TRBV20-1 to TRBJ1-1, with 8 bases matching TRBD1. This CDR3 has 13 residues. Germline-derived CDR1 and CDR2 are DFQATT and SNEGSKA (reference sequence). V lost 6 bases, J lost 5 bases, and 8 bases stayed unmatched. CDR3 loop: CSASGQGETEAFF. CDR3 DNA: TGCAGTGCGAGTGGACAGGGTGAAACTGAAGCTTTCTTT.

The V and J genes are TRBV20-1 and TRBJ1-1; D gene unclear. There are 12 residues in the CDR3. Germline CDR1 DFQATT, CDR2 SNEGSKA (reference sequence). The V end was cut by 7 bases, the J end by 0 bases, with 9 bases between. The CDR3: CSVKQLNTEAFF. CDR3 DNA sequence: TGCAGTGTTAAGCAACTGAACACTGAAGCTTTCTTT.

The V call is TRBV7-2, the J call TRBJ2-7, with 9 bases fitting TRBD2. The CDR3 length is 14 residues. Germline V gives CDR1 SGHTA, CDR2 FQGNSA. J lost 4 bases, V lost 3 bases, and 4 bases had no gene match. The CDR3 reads CASSLNLAGYEQYF. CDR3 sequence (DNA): TGTGCCAGCAGCTTGAACCTAGCGGGATACGAGCAGTACTTC.

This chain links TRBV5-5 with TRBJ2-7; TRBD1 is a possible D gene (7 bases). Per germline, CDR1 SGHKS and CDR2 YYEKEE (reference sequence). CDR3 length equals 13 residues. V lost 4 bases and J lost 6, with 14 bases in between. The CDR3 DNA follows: TGTGCCAGCAGCGGCGGGACAGTATTCGAGCAGTACTTC. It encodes CASSGGTVFEQYF.

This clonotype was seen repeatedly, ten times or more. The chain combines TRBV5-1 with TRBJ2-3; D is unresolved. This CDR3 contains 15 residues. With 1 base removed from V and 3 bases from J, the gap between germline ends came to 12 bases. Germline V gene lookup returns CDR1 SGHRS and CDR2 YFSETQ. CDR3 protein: CASSLRGVETDTQYF. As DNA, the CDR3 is TGCGCCAGCAGCTTGCGTGGGGTTGAGACAGATACGCAGTATTTT.

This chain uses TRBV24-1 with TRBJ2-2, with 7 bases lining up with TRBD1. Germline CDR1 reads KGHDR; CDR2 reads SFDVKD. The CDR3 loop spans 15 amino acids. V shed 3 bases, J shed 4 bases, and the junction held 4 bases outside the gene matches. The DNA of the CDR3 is TGTGCCACCAGTGATACCGGGACAGTCACCGGGGAGCTGTTTTTT. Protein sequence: CATSDTGTVTGELFF.

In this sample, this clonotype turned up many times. The CDR3 protein is CASTGGQVSYEQYF. In DNA form, the CDR3 reads TGTGCCAGCACTGGGGGACAGGTCTCCTACGAGCAGTACTTC. The genes are TRBV2 and TRBJ2-7; 8 bases fit TRBD1. The V gene's germline CDR1 is SNHLY and CDR2 FYNNEI. CDR3 length: 14 residues. V dropped 7 bases and J dropped 0; count of bases not matched to a gene: 5.

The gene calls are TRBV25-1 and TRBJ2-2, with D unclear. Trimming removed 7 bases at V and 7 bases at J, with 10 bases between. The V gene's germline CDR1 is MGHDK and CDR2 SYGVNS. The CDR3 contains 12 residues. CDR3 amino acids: CASTRRVGELFF. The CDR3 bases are TGTGCCAGCACCCGGCGTGTCGGGGAGCTGTTTTTT.

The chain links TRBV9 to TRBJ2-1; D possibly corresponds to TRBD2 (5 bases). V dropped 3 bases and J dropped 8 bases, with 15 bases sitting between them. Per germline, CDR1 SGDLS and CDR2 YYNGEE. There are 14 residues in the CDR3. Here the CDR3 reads CASSARVGYHEQFF. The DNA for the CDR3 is TGTGCCAGCAGCGCGAGGGTGGGGTACCATGAGCAGTTCTTC.

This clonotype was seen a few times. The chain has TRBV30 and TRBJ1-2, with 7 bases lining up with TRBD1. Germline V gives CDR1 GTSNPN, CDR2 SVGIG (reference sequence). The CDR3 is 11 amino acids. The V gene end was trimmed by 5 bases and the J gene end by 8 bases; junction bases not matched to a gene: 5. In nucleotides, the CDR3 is TGTGCCTGGGCACAGGGGAACGGCTACACCTTC. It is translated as CAWAQGNGYTF.

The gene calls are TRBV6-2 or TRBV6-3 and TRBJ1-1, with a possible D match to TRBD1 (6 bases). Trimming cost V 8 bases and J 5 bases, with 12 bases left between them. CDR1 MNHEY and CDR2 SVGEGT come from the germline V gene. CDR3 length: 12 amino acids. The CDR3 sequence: CASHLRGTEAFF. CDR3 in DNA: TGTGCCAGCCACCTGAGGGGGACTGAAGCTTTCTTT.

CDR3 in amino acids: CASRSEQGARGETQYF. As DNA, the CDR3 is TGTGCCAGCAGATCCGAACAGGGGGCGCGAGGAGAGACCCAGTACTTC. This rearrangement joins TRBV28 to TRBJ2-5; 9 nucleotides line up with TRBD1. The CDR3 sequence is 16 residues long. In germline, CDR1 is MDHEN, CDR2 SYDVKM. The junction had 12 bases not matched to a gene; V was cut back by 6 bases and J by 4 bases.